This T cell receptor beta chain originates from a study of vaccination and CD4 T cells after COVID-19. For this clonotype: Antigen specificity is unknown.

The CDR3 loop spans 14 amino acids. Per the germline V gene, CDR1 is MNHNS and CDR2 is SASEGT. Trimming cost V 7 bases and J 0 bases, with 7 bases left between them. Noted treatment: approximately 9-day PBMC culture with coronavirus spike peptide pools or control peptides (ViraFEST assay). CD4+ T cells that had been cultured provided DNA sequenced with the Oncomine TCR Beta short-read assay. TCRdb called the PCR reads again in MiXCR, with one record for every CDR3 protein. The sample has about 9,100 distinct CDR3 sequences, under 80% seen once. V is TRBV6-1 and J is TRBJ2-6; maybe TRBD2 (6 bases). The receptor was isolated from a human donor who had recovered from COVID-19. Sequencing was done on a sample of CD4+ T cells from blood, cultured in vitro. CDR3 sequence: CASNGGSGANVLTF. The CDR3 DNA reads TGTGCCAGCAACGGGGGCTCTGGGGCCAACGTCCTGACTTTC.